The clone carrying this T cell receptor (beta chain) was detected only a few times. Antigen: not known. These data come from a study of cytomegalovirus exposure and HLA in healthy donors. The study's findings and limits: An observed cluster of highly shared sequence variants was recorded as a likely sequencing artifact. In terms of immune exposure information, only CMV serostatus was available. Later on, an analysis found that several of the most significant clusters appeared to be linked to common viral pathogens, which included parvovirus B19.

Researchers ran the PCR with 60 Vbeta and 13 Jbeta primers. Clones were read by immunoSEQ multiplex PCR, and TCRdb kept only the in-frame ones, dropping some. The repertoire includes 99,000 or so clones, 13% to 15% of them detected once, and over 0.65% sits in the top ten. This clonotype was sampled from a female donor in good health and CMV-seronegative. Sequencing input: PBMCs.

The DNA of the CDR3 is TGTGCCTGGACGGGAACGGGGGGCCTAATTACAGATACGCAGTATTTT. Translated, it gives CAWTGTGGLITDTQYF. The chain employs TRBV30 and TRBJ2-3, with D possibly TRBD2 on 7 matching bases. The CDR3 extends over 16 amino acids. V lost 4 bases to trimming and J lost 3 bases, with 20 bases between them. Germline lookup yields CDR1 GTSNPN and CDR2 SVGIG (reference sequence). The variable domain in full, with the rest retrieved from reference TRBV30 and TRBJ2-3, is SQTIHQWPATLVQPVGSPLSLECTVEGTSNPNLYWYRQAAGRGLQLLFYSVGIGQISSEVPQNLSASRPQDRQFILSSKKLLLSDSGFYLCAWTGTGGLITDTQYFGPGTRLTVL.